This T cell receptor beta chain was recovered during a study of blood T cell repertoires in COVID-19. Study context: In each case, the material was cDNA or gDNA derived from T cells, B-cell-depleted T cells, or PBMCs.

Germline V lookup: CDR1 MGHRA, CDR2 YSYEKL. With V trimmed by 1 base and J by 9 bases, 8 bases remained unmatched. CDR3 size: 15 residues. Original data processing: Reference gene primer amplification yielded estimated nucleated cell counts. Generated by immunoSEQ multiplex PCR, the TCRdb table keeps only in-frame clones and is missing some. That table furnishes V, J and clone size, whereas the DNA furnished D and trimming. The sample holds roughly 45,000 clones, about 92% seen once. Sequencing was carried out using peripheral blood. The TCR comes from a man aged 55 to 70 with COVID-19, enrolled during active disease. The chain employs TRBV4-1 and TRBJ2-1; TRBD1 aligns across 8 bases. CDR3 protein: CASSQAGTGKAEQFF. CDR3 DNA sequence: TGCGCCAGCAGCCAAGCCGGGACAGGTAAGGCTGAGCAGTTCTTC.